These 24 T cell receptor beta chains came from one sample sequenced in a study of cytotoxic CD8 clonotypes in ibrutinib-treated CLL. The data were produced by immunoSEQ multiplex PCR, yet TCRdb's version contains in-frame clones alone and is incomplete. The table includes roughly 250,000 clones, 70% detected once. The specimen comprised PBMCs, sampled after 24 months of ibrutinib treatment. Every receptor here comes from a human donor with chronic lymphocytic leukemia.

This clone was detected once. The chain employs TRBV28 and TRBJ1-1; 8 bases fit TRBD1. The CDR3 is made up of 16 amino acids. The J segment lost 4 bases and the V segment lost 4 bases, leaving 11 bases of the junction unmatched. Looked up from germline, CDR1 is MDHEN and CDR2 is SYDVKM. CDR3: CASSSNGQGSGTEAFF. Here the CDR3 DNA reads TGTGCCAGCAGTTCGAACGGACAGGGCTCGGGCACTGAAGCTTTCTTT.

The rearrangement links TRBV11-3 to TRBJ2-5; TRBD1 matches at 7 bases. CDR1 is SGHNT and CDR2 is YENEEA in the germline V gene. V trimming: 5 bases; J trimming: 10 bases; junction bases outside the gene matches: 13. CDR3 length equals 14 residues. The CDR3 protein is CASSASGTAGDQYF. CDR3 DNA sequence: TGTGCCAGCAGCGCTTCCGGGACAGCCGGAGACCAGTACTTC. The full variable domain, its missing parts supplied by reference TRBV11-3 and TRBJ2-5, is EAGVVQSPRYKIIEKKQPVAFWCNPISGHNTLYWYLQNLGQGPELLIRYENEEAVDDSQLPKDRFSAERLKGVDSTLKIQPAELGDSAVYLCASSASGTAGDQYFGPGTRLLVL.

This chain connects TRBV19 to TRBJ1-1, with no clear D. In germline, CDR1 is LNHDA, CDR2 SQIVND (reference sequence). Trimming cost V 7 bases and J 0 bases, with 12 bases left between them. The CDR3 contains 14 residues. The CDR3 region is CASNRVYMNTEAFF. The CDR3 region has the DNA TGTGCCAGTAACCGGGTCTACATGAACACTGAAGCTTTCTTT.

Note on this clone: At one boundary the junction diverges from the germline segment, which might be a read error. The chain couples TRBV15 to TRBJ2-5; the D is unclear. The CDR3 consists of 13 residues. Germline CDR1 LNHNV, CDR2 YYDKDF (reference sequence). The CDR3 protein is CTTTTVGEETQYF. The CDR3 nucleotides are TGTACCACCACCACGGTGGGTGAGGAGACCCAGTACTTC.

The chain joins TRBV2 to TRBJ2-4; D is perhaps TRBD2 (5 bases). V lost 4 bases to trimming and J lost 6 bases, with 13 bases between them. The CDR3 runs 14 residues. Germline V gene data show CDR1 as SNHLY and CDR2 as FYNNEI. As DNA, the CDR3 is TGTGCCAGCAGTGCTCGGGAACTCATAAACATTCAGTACTTC. Protein product: CASSARELINIQYF.

V is TRBV6-5 and J is TRBJ1-2, with TRBD1 matching over 12 bases. The germline gives CDR1 MNHEY, CDR2 SVGAGI. The V and J ends lost 6 bases and 8 bases, in that order; junction bases with no gene match: 4. This CDR3 has 13 amino acids. The chain's CDR3 is CASRQGTGGGYTF. CDR3 coding DNA: TGTGCCAGCAGACAGGGGACAGGGGGCGGCTACACCTTC.

This clone came up a few times. The rearrangement joins TRBV30 to TRBJ2-2, with D perhaps matching TRBD1 or TRBD2 (5 bases each). CDR1 GTSNPN and CDR2 SVGIG come from the germline V gene (reference sequence). The V and J ends lost 3 bases and 4 bases respectively, with 12 bases between them. This CDR3 contains 14 residues. This CDR3 reads CAWSWGLGTGELFF. The CDR3 DNA reads as TGTGCCTGGAGCTGGGGGTTGGGCACCGGGGAGCTGTTTTTT.

The chain couples TRBV7-2 to TRBJ2-7; D may be TRBD1 (6 bases). Trimming left V 5 bases short and J 6 bases short, with 14 bases between. Germline CDR1 SGHTA, CDR2 FQGNSA. The CDR3 loop spans 13 amino acids. The CDR3 reads CASSLNTGSEQYF. The CDR3 region has the DNA TGTGCCAGCAGCCTTAACACAGGGTCCGAGCAGTACTTC.

The DNA of the CDR3 is TGTGCCAGCAGTTTCGGTGGGGGGGAAGCTTTCTTT. It encodes CASSFGGGEAFF. V and J are TRBV27 and TRBJ1-1; TRBD1 might be the D (5 bases). The V gene's germline CDR1 is MNHEY and CDR2 SMNVEV (reference sequence). This CDR3 has 12 amino acids. V was shortened by 3 bases and J by 8 bases, with 10 bases between the two germline ends.

J is TRBJ1-4 and V is TRBV6-5, with D possibly TRBD1 on 6 matching bases. The CDR3 sequence is 13 residues long. In germline, CDR1 is MNHEY, CDR2 SVGAGI. Trimming cost V 10 bases and J 14 bases, with 23 bases left between them. The CDR3 protein is CANLTGRPRGLFF. Written as DNA, the CDR3 is TGTGCCAACCTGACAGGAAGGCCGCGAGGGCTGTTTTTT.

This clone was seen only a few times. This rearrangement joins TRBV13 to TRBJ2-5; the D gene could be TRBD1 or TRBD2 (5 bases each). This CDR3 comprises 15 residues. V lost 6 bases to trimming and J lost 7 bases, with 21 bases between them. Germline V gene lookup returns CDR1 PRHDT and CDR2 FYEKMQ (reference sequence). CDR3 loop: CASRRTRDGLWTQYF. The DNA for the CDR3 is TGTGCCAGCAGACGTACCCGGGACGGGCTATGGACCCAGTACTTC.

This clone was detected a few times. The chain couples TRBV9 to TRBJ1-1; no firm D call. V lost 4 bases and J lost 1, with 11 bases in between. CDR1 and CDR2 from the germline V gene are SGDLS and YYNGEE. The CDR3 is 14 amino acids. CDR3 sequence reads: CASSPTSENTEAFF. The CDR3 nucleotides are TGTGCCAGCAGCCCCACGAGTGAGAACACTGAAGCTTTCTTT.

V usage is TRBV27 and J usage is TRBJ2-7; D might be TRBD1 or TRBD2, each matching 5 bases. The CDR3 contains 15 residues. V lost 0 bases and J 3 bases, leaving 12 bases between the germline ends. Germline-derived CDR1 and CDR2 are MNHEY and SMNVEV (reference sequence). The CDR3 reads CASSLSRGTYYEQYF. As DNA, the CDR3 is TGTGCCAGCAGTTTATCGAGAGGGACCTACTACGAGCAGTACTTC.

J is TRBJ1-5 and V is TRBV2; no clear D. There are 15 residues in the CDR3. Deletions cut 6 bases from V and 4 bases from J, with 16 bases between. Germline assignment: CDR1 SNHLY and CDR2 FYNNEI. The CDR3 reads CASSSQPKGNQPQHF. CDR3 in DNA: TGTGCCAGCAGCTCCCAACCCAAAGGGAATCAGCCCCAGCATTTT.

This CDR3 is CASSLGTGGAYQPQHF. DNA for the CDR3: TGTGCCAGCAGTTTGGGTACAGGGGGCGCGTATCAGCCCCAGCATTTT. V is TRBV28 and J is TRBJ1-5; TRBD1 matches 9 bases. The germline gives CDR1 MDHEN, CDR2 SYDVKM. This CDR3 has 16 amino acids. The V and J ends lost 3 bases and 5 bases, in that order; junction bases with no gene match: 8.

In DNA, the CDR3 is TGCGCCAGCAGCGAGACAGGGGGCCGTGGAGATACGCAGTATTTT. This translates into CASSETGGRGDTQYF. The chain joins TRBV5-1 to TRBJ2-3; 10 positions agree with TRBD1. Germline lookup yields CDR1 SGHRS and CDR2 YFSETQ. The CDR3 spans 15 residues. Trimming at V came to 4 bases and at J to 5 bases, leaving 7 bases not matched to a gene.

This clone was seen a single time. The chain uses TRBV5-6 and TRBJ2-2; D possibly corresponds to TRBD1 (6 bases). Between the trimmed V and J ends, which lost 0 bases and 4 bases, there was a span of 16 bases. Germline V gene lookup returns CDR1 SGHDT and CDR2 YYEEEE. The length of the CDR3 is 17 residues. The CDR3 loop is CASSLGTDFLFTGELFF. The CDR3 DNA is TGTGCCAGCAGCTTGGGGACAGACTTCCTGTTCACCGGGGAGCTGTTTTTT.

This clone was counted a single time. The chain combines TRBV27 with TRBJ1-5; D uncertain. Germline values: CDR1 MNHEY, CDR2 SMNVEV (reference sequence). The CDR3 spans 14 residues. V dropped 3 bases and J dropped 3 bases, with 9 bases sitting between them. The CDR3 DNA reads as TGTGCCAGCAGTTTGGAAAGGACCAATCAGCCCCAGCATTTT. It specifies CASSLERTNQPQHF.

This clone was observed many times. The chain employs TRBV27 and TRBJ2-7; 9 bases fit TRBD2. The length of the CDR3 is 14 residues. V lost 8 bases, J lost 5 bases, and 10 bases stayed unmatched. Germline-derived CDR1 and CDR2 are MNHEY and SMNVEV (reference sequence). This chain's CDR3 is CASGDLAGVNEQYF. The CDR3 DNA sequence: TGTGCCAGCGGGGATTTAGCGGGAGTAAACGAGCAGTACTTC.

The rearrangement links TRBV13 to TRBJ2-7; either TRBD1 or TRBD2 may supply D (5 bases each). Trimming took off 5 bases at V and 5 bases at J, with 10 bases between the two ends. CDR3 length: 12 residues. The V gene's germline CDR1 is PRHDT and CDR2 FYEKMQ (reference sequence). For the CDR3, the DNA is TGTGCCAGCAGCCCGGGACCCCACGAGCAGTACTTC. Its translation is CASSPGPHEQYF.

V usage is TRBV18 and J usage is TRBJ1-5; maybe TRBD1 (5 bases). Trimming left V 3 bases short and J 0 bases short, with 24 bases between. From germline, CDR1 is KGHSH and CDR2 LQKENI. There are 20 residues in the CDR3. CDR3 in DNA: TGTGCCAGCTCACCTAAGACGCAACCGGGACTGGGGTATAGCAATCAGCCCCAGCATTTT. This codes for CASSPKTQPGLGYSNQPQHF.

The chain employs TRBV4-3 and TRBJ2-2; D may be TRBD2 (6 bases). V was trimmed by 2 bases and J by 6 bases, leaving 19 bases between them. The germline CDR1 and CDR2 sequences are LGHNA and YSLEER. The length of the CDR3 is 17 residues. In DNA, the CDR3 is TGCGCCAGCAGCCAATCCACCGGGACTTTGGTTGCCGGGGAGCTGTTTTTT. This translates into CASSQSTGTLVAGELFF.

On this clone: The sample has other DNA sequences that encode this CDR3 too. V usage is TRBV29-1 and J usage is TRBJ1-1; D remains ambiguous. The V end lost 1 base, the J end lost 0 bases, and 6 bases lay between the germline ends. The CDR3 is made up of 13 amino acids. The germline V gene encodes CDR1 SQVTM and CDR2 ANQGSEA. The CDR3 sequence: CSVEGRMNTEAFF. CDR3 sequence (DNA): TGCAGCGTTGAAGGACGCATGAACACTGAAGCTTTCTTT.

The chain joins TRBV9 to TRBJ1-2; 7 bases match TRBD1. The CDR3 loop spans 15 amino acids. CDR1 and CDR2 (germline): SGDLS, YYNGEE. The V gene end was trimmed by 2 bases and the J gene end by 8 bases; junction bases not matched to a gene: 12. The CDR3 protein is CASSVRTDRQEGYTF. DNA for the CDR3: TGTGCCAGCAGCGTTCGTACGGACAGGCAGGAGGGCTACACCTTC.